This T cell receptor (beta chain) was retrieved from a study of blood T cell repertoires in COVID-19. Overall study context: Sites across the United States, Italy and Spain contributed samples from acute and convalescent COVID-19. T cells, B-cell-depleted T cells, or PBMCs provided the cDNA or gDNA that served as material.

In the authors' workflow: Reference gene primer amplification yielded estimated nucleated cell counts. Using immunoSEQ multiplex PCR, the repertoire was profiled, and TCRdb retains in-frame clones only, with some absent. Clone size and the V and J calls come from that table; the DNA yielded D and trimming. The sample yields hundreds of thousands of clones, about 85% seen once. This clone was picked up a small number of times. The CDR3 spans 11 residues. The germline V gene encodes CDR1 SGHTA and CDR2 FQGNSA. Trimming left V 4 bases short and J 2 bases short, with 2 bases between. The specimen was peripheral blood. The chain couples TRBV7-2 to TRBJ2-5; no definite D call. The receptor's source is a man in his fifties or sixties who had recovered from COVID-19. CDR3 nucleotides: TGTGCCAGCAGCTCTCAAGAGACCCAGTACTTC. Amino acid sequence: CASSSQETQYF. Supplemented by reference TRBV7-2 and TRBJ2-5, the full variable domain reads GAGVSQSPSNKVTEKGKDVELRCDPISGHTALYWYRQSLGQGLEFLIYFQGNSAPDKSGLPSDRFSAERTGGSVSTLTIQRTQQEDSAVYLCASSSQETQYFGPGTRLLVL.